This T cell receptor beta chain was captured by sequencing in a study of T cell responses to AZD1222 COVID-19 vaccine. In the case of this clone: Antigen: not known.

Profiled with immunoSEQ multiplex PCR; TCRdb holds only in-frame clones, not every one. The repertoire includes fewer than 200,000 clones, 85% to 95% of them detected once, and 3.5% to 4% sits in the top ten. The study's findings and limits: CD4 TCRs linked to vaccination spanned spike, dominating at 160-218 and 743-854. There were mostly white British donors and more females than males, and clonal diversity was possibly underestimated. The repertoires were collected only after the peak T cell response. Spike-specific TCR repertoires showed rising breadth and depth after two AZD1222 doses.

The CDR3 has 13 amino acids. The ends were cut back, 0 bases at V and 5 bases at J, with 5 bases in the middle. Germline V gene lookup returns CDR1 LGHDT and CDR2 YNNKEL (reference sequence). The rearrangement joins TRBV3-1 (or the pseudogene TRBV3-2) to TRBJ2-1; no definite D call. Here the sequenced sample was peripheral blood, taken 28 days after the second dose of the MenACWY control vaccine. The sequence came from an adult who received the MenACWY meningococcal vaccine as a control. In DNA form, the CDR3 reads TGTGCCAGCAGCCAAGAATGGGACAATGAGCAGTTCTTC. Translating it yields CASSQEWDNEQFF.